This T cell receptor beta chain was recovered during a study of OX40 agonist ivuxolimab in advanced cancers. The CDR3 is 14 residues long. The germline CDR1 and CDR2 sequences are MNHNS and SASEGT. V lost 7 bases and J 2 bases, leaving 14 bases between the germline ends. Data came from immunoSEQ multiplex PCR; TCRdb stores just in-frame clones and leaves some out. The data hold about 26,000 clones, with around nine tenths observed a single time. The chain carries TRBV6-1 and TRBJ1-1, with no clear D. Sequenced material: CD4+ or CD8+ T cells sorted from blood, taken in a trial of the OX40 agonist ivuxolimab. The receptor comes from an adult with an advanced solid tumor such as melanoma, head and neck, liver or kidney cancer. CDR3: CASNYKGENTEAFF. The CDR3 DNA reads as TGTGCCAGCAATTACAAGGGAGAAAACACTGAAGCTTTCTTT.